This T cell receptor beta chain came from a study of blood T cell repertoires in COVID-19. Study as a whole: The samples span acute and convalescent COVID-19 from the United States, Italy and Spain. T cells, B-cell-depleted T cells, or PBMCs supplied cDNA or gDNA.

After removal of 2 bases from V and 7 bases from J, the junction contained 11 bases not matched to a gene. There are 16 residues in the CDR3. Germline CDR1 is MDHEN and CDR2 is SYDVKM. As handled by the study authors: Scientists estimated how many nucleated cells there were by amplifying reference gene primers. Generated by immunoSEQ multiplex PCR, the TCRdb table keeps only in-frame clones and is missing some. The V and J calls and clone size are taken from that table; D and trimming were inferred from the DNA. The table includes some 150,000 clones, about four fifths detected once. The table lists this clone with a count of one.

This clonotype was obtained from a human donor in a cohort sampled during active COVID-19. The sample comprised peripheral blood. V usage is TRBV28 and J usage is TRBJ2-7, with TRBD1 matching 10 bases. This CDR3 reads CASSLERGTGVWEQYF. CDR3 nucleotide sequence: TGTGCCAGCAGTTTAGAGCGTGGGACAGGGGTGTGGGAGCAGTACTTC.